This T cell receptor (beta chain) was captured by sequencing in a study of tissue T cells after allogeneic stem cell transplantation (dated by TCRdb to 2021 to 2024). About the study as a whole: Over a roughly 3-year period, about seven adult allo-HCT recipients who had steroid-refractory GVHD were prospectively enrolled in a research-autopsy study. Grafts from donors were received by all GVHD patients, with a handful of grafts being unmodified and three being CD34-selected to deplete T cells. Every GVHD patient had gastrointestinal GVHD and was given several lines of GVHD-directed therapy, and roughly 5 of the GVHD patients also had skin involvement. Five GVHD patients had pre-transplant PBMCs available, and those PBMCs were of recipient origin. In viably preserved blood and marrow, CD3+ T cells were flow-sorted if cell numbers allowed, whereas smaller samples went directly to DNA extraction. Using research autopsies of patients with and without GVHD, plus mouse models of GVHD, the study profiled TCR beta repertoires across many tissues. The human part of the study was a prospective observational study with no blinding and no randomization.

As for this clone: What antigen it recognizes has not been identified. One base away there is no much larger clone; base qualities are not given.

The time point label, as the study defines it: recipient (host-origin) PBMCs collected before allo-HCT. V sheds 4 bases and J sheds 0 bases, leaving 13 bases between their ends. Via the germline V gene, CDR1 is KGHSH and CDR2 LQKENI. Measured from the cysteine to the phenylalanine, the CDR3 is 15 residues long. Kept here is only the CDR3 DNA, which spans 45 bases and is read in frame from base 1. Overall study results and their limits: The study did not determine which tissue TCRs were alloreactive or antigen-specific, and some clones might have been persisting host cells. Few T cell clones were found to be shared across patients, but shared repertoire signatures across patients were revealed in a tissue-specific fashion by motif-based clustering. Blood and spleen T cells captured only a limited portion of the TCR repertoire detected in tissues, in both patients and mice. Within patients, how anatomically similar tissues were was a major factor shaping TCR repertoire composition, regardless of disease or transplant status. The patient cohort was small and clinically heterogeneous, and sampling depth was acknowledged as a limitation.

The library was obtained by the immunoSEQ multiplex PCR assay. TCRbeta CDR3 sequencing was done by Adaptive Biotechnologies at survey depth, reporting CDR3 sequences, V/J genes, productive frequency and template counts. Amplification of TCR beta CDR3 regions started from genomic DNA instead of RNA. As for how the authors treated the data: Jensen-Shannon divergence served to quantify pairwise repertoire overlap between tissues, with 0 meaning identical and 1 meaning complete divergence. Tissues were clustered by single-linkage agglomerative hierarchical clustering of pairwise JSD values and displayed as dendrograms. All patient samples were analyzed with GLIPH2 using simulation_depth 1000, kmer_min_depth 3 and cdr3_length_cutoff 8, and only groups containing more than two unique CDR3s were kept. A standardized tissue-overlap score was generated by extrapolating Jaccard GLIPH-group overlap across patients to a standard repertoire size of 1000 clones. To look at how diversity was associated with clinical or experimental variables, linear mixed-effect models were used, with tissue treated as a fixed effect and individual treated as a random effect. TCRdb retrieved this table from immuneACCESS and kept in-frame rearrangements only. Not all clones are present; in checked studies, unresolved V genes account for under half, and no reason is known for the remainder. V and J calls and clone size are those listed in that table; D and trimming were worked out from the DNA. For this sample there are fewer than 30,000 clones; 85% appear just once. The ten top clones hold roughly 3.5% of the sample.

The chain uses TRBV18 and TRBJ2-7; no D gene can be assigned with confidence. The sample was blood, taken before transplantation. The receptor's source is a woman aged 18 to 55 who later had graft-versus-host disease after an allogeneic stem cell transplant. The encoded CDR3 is CASSLTTVLSYEQYF. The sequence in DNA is TGTGCCAGCTCACTGACGACGGTACTCTCCTACGAGCAGTACTTC.